A single sample gave rise to the 17 T cell receptor beta chains below, sequenced in a study of blood T cell repertoires in COVID-19 (dated by TCRdb to 2020 to 2022). Libraries were constructed by the immunoSEQ multiplex PCR assay. This immuneACCESS table, as held by TCRdb, lists in-frame sequences with V and J called but not all clones. Of the missing ones, under half trace to an unresolved V gene in checked studies; the others have no known cause. This sample comprises 200,000 to 250,000 clones, over 70% of them detected only once. 7.2% of the sample is in the top ten clones. The source material was peripheral blood. Receptor source: a woman in her 70s with acute or convalescent COVID-19.

As concerns this clone: The same CDR3 is also encoded by other DNA sequences in this sample. The genes are TRBV6-1 and TRBJ2-5; TRBD2 is a possible D gene (5 bases). Trimming took 2 bases from V and 1 from J, leaving 8 bases between them. The CDR3 sequence is 14 residues long. Germline CDR1 reads MNHNS; CDR2 reads SASEGT. This chain's CDR3 is CASSESGIQETQYF. The CDR3 coding sequence is TGTGCCAGCAGTGAATCGGGAATCCAAGAGACCCAGTACTTC.

The genes are TRBV12-3 or TRBV12-4 and TRBJ2-3; D is uncertain. V lost 8 bases and J 2 bases, leaving 5 bases between the germline ends. The CDR3 spans 11 residues. Written as DNA, the CDR3 is TGTGCCAGCCTTTCCACAGATACGCAGTATTTT. Amino acids: CASLSTDTQYF.

This chain links TRBV19 with TRBJ2-3, with 8 bases aligning to TRBD2. The CDR3 runs 15 residues. Trimming at V came to 3 bases and at J to 3 bases, leaving 5 bases not matched to a gene. CDR1 and CDR2 from the germline V gene are LNHDA and SQIVND (reference sequence). CDR3 bases: TGTGCCAGTAGTATCTGGACTAGCTGGACAGATACGCAGTATTTT. This codes for CASSIWTSWTDTQYF. Looking up the rest from reference TRBV19 and TRBJ2-3 gives the full variable domain: DGGITQSPKYLFRKEGQNVTLSCEQNLNHDAMYWYRQDPGQGLRLIYYSQIVNDFQKGDIAEGYSVSREKKESFPLTVTSAQKNPTAFYLCASSIWTSWTDTQYFGPGTRLTVL.

The chain uses TRBV18 and TRBJ2-3, with 7 bases matching TRBD1. CDR1 and CDR2 from the germline V gene are KGHSH and LQKENI. CDR3 length: 16 amino acids. The V segment lost 0 bases and the J segment 4 bases; nucleotides outside the gene matches: 7. CDR3 bases: TGTGCCAGCTCACCACCCGCTAACAGGGGTGCAGATACGCAGTATTTT. Its protein product is CASSPPANRGADTQYF.

The CDR3 protein is CASSDQNRGRIYGYTF. The CDR3 bases are TGTGCCAGTAGTGACCAAAACAGGGGGCGTATCTATGGCTACACCTTC. The gene calls are TRBV19 and TRBJ1-2; 9 bases line up with TRBD1. Losses at the gene ends were 5 bases for V and 4 bases for J; bases not matched to a gene: 11. Germline lookup yields CDR1 LNHDA and CDR2 SQIVND (reference sequence). The length of the CDR3 is 16 residues.

The V and J genes are TRBV24-1 and TRBJ2-1; 11 bases are shared with TRBD1. CDR3 length: 16 residues. Germline CDR1 KGHDR, CDR2 SFDVKD. Germline trimming cut 4 bases from V and 9 bases from J; bases unmatched to any gene: 10. In DNA, the CDR3 is TGTGCCACCAGTGAGCTGGGACAGGGGGGGGAGGGTGAGCAGTTCTTC. Encoded protein: CATSELGQGGEGEQFF.

The V call is TRBV12-3 or TRBV12-4, the J call TRBJ1-1, with 9 bases matching TRBD1. With V trimmed by 3 bases and J by 6 bases, 2 bases remained unmatched. This CDR3 has 13 amino acids. CDR3 residues: CASSFTGGPEAFF. The CDR3 DNA is TGTGCCAGCAGTTTTACAGGGGGCCCTGAAGCTTTCTTT.

CDR3 nucleotides: TGTGCCAGTAGTCCACCCTGGTGGCCTCCGAACACCGGGGAGCTGTTTTTT. It translates to CASSPPWWPPNTGELFF. The chain combines TRBV19 with TRBJ2-2; D uncertain. The germline V gene has CDR1 LNHDA and CDR2 SQIVND (reference sequence). V was cut by 5 bases and J by 0 bases, with 16 bases left in between. The CDR3 contains 17 residues.

This rearrangement joins TRBV7-3 to TRBJ2-5, with D unclear. CDR1 is SGHTA, CDR2 FQGTGA, per germline. Deletions cut 3 bases from V and 2 bases from J, with 13 bases between. This CDR3 spans 15 amino acids. The CDR3 region is CASSLTSDFQETQYF. DNA for the CDR3: TGTGCCAGCAGCTTGACTTCGGATTTTCAAGAGACCCAGTACTTC.

In DNA form, the CDR3 reads TGTGCCAGTAGTATCACCCTAGGGACTAGCGGGGGATATGAGCAGTTCTTC. This translates into CASSITLGTSGGYEQFF. The gene calls are TRBV19 and TRBJ2-1; 14 bases line up with TRBD2. CDR3 length: 17 residues. V was clipped by 3 bases and J by 8 bases; unmatched bases: 9. Germline assignment: CDR1 LNHDA and CDR2 SQIVND (reference sequence).

The V call is TRBV24-1, the J call TRBJ2-5; 8 nucleotides agree with TRBD1. The CDR3 has 15 amino acids. Germline lookup yields CDR1 KGHDR and CDR2 SFDVKD. V lost 0 bases to trimming and J lost 5 bases; unmatched junction nucleotides: 4. The CDR3, as DNA: TGTGCCACCAGTGATTTGTCCAGGGGGCATGAGACCCAGTACTTC. It encodes CATSDLSRGHETQYF.

This clone was recorded only once. The chain combines TRBV5-5 with TRBJ2-1; TRBD2 matches 12 bases. Germline V gene data show CDR1 as SGHKS and CDR2 as YYEKEE (reference sequence). V lost 7 bases and J lost 6; bases outside the gene matches: 11. The CDR3 loop spans 16 amino acids. DNA of the CDR3: TGTGCCAGCCAACAATTAGGACTAGCGGGAAGCAATGAGCAGTTCTTC. Amino acid sequence: CASQQLGLAGSNEQFF.

The V gene is TRBV12-3 or TRBV12-4, the J gene TRBJ2-7; D is possibly TRBD2 (5 bases). The V and J ends lost 3 bases and 6 bases respectively, with 9 bases between them. The CDR3 consists of 12 residues. The DNA of the CDR3 is TGTGCCAGCAGTTTTAGTGGAGGCGAGCAGTACGTC. Protein sequence: CASSFSGGEQYV.

The genes are TRBV7-2 and TRBJ2-5, with D tentatively TRBD2 (5 bases). This CDR3 is 14 amino acids long. Between the trimmed V and J ends, which lost 7 bases and 5 bases, there was a span of 17 bases. Germline V gene lookup returns CDR1 SGHTA and CDR2 FQGNSA. The CDR3 here is CASTQRASRETQYF. The CDR3 DNA reads TGTGCCAGCACCCAGAGGGCTAGTAGGGAGACCCAGTACTTC.

This clone was seen a few times. The chain recombines TRBV27 with TRBJ2-2; D gene unclear. Germline values: CDR1 MNHEY, CDR2 SMNVEV (reference sequence). The CDR3 spans 14 residues. V gave up 2 bases and J gave up 7 bases, with 11 bases separating them. The CDR3 loop reads CASSLAPQDGELFF. In nucleotides, the CDR3 is TGTGCCAGCAGTTTAGCTCCCCAGGACGGGGAGCTGTTTTTT.

The chain employs TRBV5-1 and TRBJ2-1; D might be TRBD1 (6 bases). The V gene's germline CDR1 is SGHRS and CDR2 YFSETQ. The ends were cut back, 7 bases at V and 9 bases at J, with 14 bases in the middle. The CDR3 extends over 12 amino acids. This chain's CDR3 is CASDTGFGEQFF. DNA of the CDR3: TGCGCCAGCGACACAGGGTTTGGTGAGCAGTTCTTC.

This sequence joins TRBV10-3 and TRBJ1-1; no definite D call. Germline V gene lookup returns CDR1 ENHRY and CDR2 SYGVKD. The CDR3 extends over 14 amino acids. Trimming left V 0 bases short and J 3 bases short, with 8 bases between. For the CDR3, the DNA is TGTGCCATCAGTGAGTCCGGCGGCTACACTGAAGCTTTCTTT. Its translation is CAISESGGYTEAFF.